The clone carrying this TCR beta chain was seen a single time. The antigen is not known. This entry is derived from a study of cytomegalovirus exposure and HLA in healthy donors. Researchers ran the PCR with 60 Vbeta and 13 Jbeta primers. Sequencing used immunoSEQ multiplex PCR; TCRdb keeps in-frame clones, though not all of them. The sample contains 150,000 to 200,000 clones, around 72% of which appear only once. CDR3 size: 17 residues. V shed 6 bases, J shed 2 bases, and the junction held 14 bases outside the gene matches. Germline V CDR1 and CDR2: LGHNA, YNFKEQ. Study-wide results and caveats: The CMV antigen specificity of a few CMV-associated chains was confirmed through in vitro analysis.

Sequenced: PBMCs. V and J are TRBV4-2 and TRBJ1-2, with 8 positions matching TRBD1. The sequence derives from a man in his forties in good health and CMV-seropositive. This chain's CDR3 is CASSTGRADRGNYGYTF. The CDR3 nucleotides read TGTGCCAGCAGTACCGGGCGCGCAGACAGGGGAAACTATGGCTACACCTTC.